One sample yielded the 22 T cell receptor beta chains listed below, sequenced in a study of control samples from healthy donors and cancer patients (dated by TCRdb to the early 2020s). Libraries were built with the immunoSEQ multiplex PCR assay. TCRdb re-hosts the immuneACCESS table, in-frame sequences only. Its copies lack some clones; in the studies checked, an unresolved V gene accounts for under half of them, and the cause for the rest is not known. This sample holds fewer than 120,000 clones; approximately 88% were observed only once. Of the sample, roughly 3.5% falls within the top ten clones. Input material: PBMCs. The receptors were gathered from a woman aged 55-75 years with lung cancer.

This chain uses TRBV7-6 with TRBJ2-5; D is possibly TRBD2 (6 bases). Trimming left V 5 bases short and J 3 bases short, with 13 bases between. The CDR3 loop spans 14 amino acids. The germline V gene encodes CDR1 SGHVS and CDR2 FNYEAQ. The CDR3 nucleotides are TGTGCCAGCAGCGCGGGGACTGTAAAAGAGACCCAGTACTTC. It encodes CASSAGTVKETQYF.

Only one count was recorded for this clone. The V and J genes are TRBV7-2 and TRBJ1-1; TRBD1 might be the D (6 bases). Germline CDR1 reads SGHTA; CDR2 reads FQGNSA. This CDR3 is 14 amino acids long. V gave up 6 bases and J gave up 2 bases, with 13 bases separating them. In nucleotides, the CDR3 is TGTGCCAGCAGTTCAGGACAGCCTAACACTGAAGCTTTCTTT. Protein product: CASSSGQPNTEAFF.

The CDR3 nucleotides are TGTGCCAGCAGCTTAGGACTAGCTAATGAGCAGTTCTTC. Translating gives CASSLGLANEQFF. This chain links TRBV7-9 with TRBJ2-1; 7 bases are shared with TRBD2. V shed 1 base, J shed 7 bases, and the junction held 1 base outside the gene matches. Per the germline V gene, CDR1 is SEHNR and CDR2 is FQNEAQ (reference sequence). There are 13 residues in the CDR3.

The chain has TRBV5-1 and TRBJ1-1; a weak D match, TRBD1 (5 bases). Trimming removed 4 bases from V and 6 bases from J, with 16 bases in between. Per germline, CDR1 SGHRS and CDR2 YFSETQ. This CDR3 is built from 14 residues. Written as DNA, the CDR3 is TGCGCCAGCAGCCTCCCGGGGGGGGTCGCTGAAGCTTTCTTT. Translating it yields CASSLPGGVAEAFF.

This clone was detected only a few times. The chain couples TRBV4-2 to TRBJ1-2; D gene unclear. The CDR3 length is 14 residues. CDR1 LGHNA and CDR2 YNFKEQ come from the germline V gene. V shed 0 bases and J shed 4 bases, with 9 bases lying between them. The chain's CDR3 is CASSQDWQPYGYTF. CDR3 DNA: TGTGCCAGCAGCCAAGATTGGCAGCCCTATGGCTACACCTTC.

There are many counts of this clone. The V and J genes are TRBV18 and TRBJ2-7; TRBD1 agrees at 10 bases. The CDR3 is 12 amino acids. J gave up 6 bases and V 5 bases, and 1 base lay outside the gene matches. CDR1 and CDR2 from the germline V gene are KGHSH and LQKENI. The CDR3 nucleotides read TGTGCCAGCTCAGGGACAGGGGCCGAGCAGTACTTC. It is translated as CASSGTGAEQYF.

The genes are TRBV12-3 or TRBV12-4 and TRBJ1-1, with 9 bases that match TRBD1. Germline trimming cut 5 bases from V and 4 bases from J; bases unmatched to any gene: 2. This CDR3 is 13 amino acids long. The CDR3 DNA reads as TGTGCCAGCAGTAAGACAGGGGGCACTGAAGCTTTCTTT. This sequence encodes CASSKTGGTEAFF.

J is TRBJ2-1 and V is TRBV12-5; the match to TRBD2 covers 7 bases. With 7 bases clipped from V and 2 bases from J, the junction kept 2 bases outside the gene matches. The germline CDR1 and CDR2 sequences are LGHNT and FRNRAP. This CDR3 is 13 amino acids long. The CDR3 nucleotides read TGTGCTAGTGCTGGGGGGGCCTACAATGAGCAGTTCTTC. Amino acids: CASAGGAYNEQFF.

This chain uses TRBV5-4 with TRBJ1-1; 8 nucleotides align to TRBD1. With V trimmed by 0 bases and J by 8 bases, 6 bases remained unmatched. CDR3 size: 14 residues. Germline lookup yields CDR1 SGHNT and CDR2 YYREEE (reference sequence). Here the CDR3 reads CASSLDRGGGEAFF. CDR3 in DNA: TGTGCCAGCAGCTTGGACAGGGGGGGCGGCGAAGCTTTCTTT.

This clone was picked up one time. V gene TRBV7-2 combines with J gene TRBJ1-4; TRBD1 is a possible D gene (5 bases). Trimming removed 5 bases at V and 14 bases at J, with 18 bases between. Germline assignment: CDR1 SGHTA and CDR2 FQGNSA. The CDR3 extends over 13 amino acids. The CDR3 loop is CASSLLGAAGLFF. The CDR3 nucleotides are TGTGCCAGCAGCCTATTGGGCGCGGCAGGGCTGTTTTTT.

This clone was observed a few times. CDR3 nucleotides: TGTGCCAGCAGTGAAGCCGGGACAGGGGTCTTCTATGGCTACACCTTC. Translating it yields CASSEAGTGVFYGYTF. This chain connects TRBV6-1 to TRBJ1-2, with TRBD1 identical over 10 bases. The CDR3 loop spans 16 amino acids. The V segment lost 0 bases and the J segment 4 bases; nucleotides outside the gene matches: 5. CDR1 and CDR2 (germline): MNHNS, SASEGT.

Notes on this clone: Distinct nucleotide sequences in the sample also encode this CDR3. The chain links TRBV18 to TRBJ2-2; TRBD1 might be the D (5 bases). The CDR3 is made up of 15 amino acids. The V and J ends lost 3 bases and 0 bases respectively, with 8 bases between them. The V gene's germline CDR1 is KGHSH and CDR2 LQKENI. DNA for the CDR3: TGTGCCAGCTCACCCCCAGGGTCGAACACCGGGGAGCTGTTTTTT. Translated: CASSPPGSNTGELFF.

V usage is TRBV28 and J usage is TRBJ2-1, with D uncertain. V was pared by 3 bases and J by 0 bases, with 9 bases between. The germline CDR1 and CDR2 sequences are MDHEN and SYDVKM. The CDR3 contains 15 residues. Here the CDR3 DNA reads TGTGCCAGCAGTTTCTCCGGTAGCTCCTACAATGAGCAGTTCTTC. Amino acids: CASSFSGSSYNEQFF.

In this sample, this clone turned up a few times. The chain carries TRBV5-1 and TRBJ1-4, with D perhaps TRBD1 (5 bases). The CDR3 has 15 residues. Germline CDR1 SGHRS, CDR2 YFSETQ. Trimming shortened V by 4 bases and J by 3 bases, and 13 bases separated the two germline ends. The CDR3, as DNA: TGCGCCAGCAGCATCGACAGCCGGTCTAATGAAAAACTGTTTTTT. Its protein product is CASSIDSRSNEKLFF.

The chain is built from TRBV27 and TRBJ2-5, with 9 bases identical to TRBD2. The CDR3 runs 15 residues. CDR1 MNHEY and CDR2 SMNVEV come from the germline V gene (reference sequence). Losses at the gene ends were 4 bases for V and 5 bases for J; bases not matched to a gene: 8. DNA of the CDR3: TGTGCCAGCAGTTGGGGACTAGCAGGGACCGAGACCCAGTACTTC. Amino acid sequence: CASSWGLAGTETQYF.

The rearrangement uses TRBV7-9 and TRBJ1-1; D is perhaps TRBD1 (5 bases). Trimming took off 5 bases at V and 4 bases at J, with 20 bases between the two ends. The CDR3 runs to 16 residues. The germline CDR1 and CDR2 sequences are SEHNR and FQNEAQ (reference sequence). The CDR3 DNA is TGTGCCAGCAGCCCACCCCGGGGGAGGAGAGGCACTGAAGCTTTCTTT. Amino acid sequence: CASSPPRGRRGTEAFF.

The genes are TRBV7-9 and TRBJ1-2, with 8 bases matching TRBD1. From germline, CDR1 is SEHNR and CDR2 FQNEAQ (reference sequence). V shed 2 bases and J 6 bases; nucleotides not matched to a gene: 5. The CDR3 totals 14 residues. Here the CDR3 reads CASSLYQGANGYTF. CDR3 nucleotides: TGTGCCAGCAGCTTATACCAGGGGGCGAATGGCTACACCTTC. Filled out from reference TRBV7-9 and TRBJ1-2, the complete variable domain reads DTGVSQNPRHKITKRGQNVTFRCDPISEHNRLYWYRQTLGQGPEFLTYFQNEAQLEKSRLLSDRFSAERPKGSFSTLEIQRTEQGDSAMYLCASSLYQGANGYTFGSGTRLTVV.

J is TRBJ1-5 and V is TRBV7-3; D unresolved. V lost 2 bases and J 1 base, leaving 3 bases between the germline ends. CDR1 and CDR2 (germline): SGHTA, FQGTGA. This CDR3 spans 13 amino acids. DNA of the CDR3: TGTGCCAGCAGCTTATCCAGCAATCAGCCCCAGCATTTT. It specifies CASSLSSNQPQHF. Complete variable domain (other parts from reference TRBV7-3 and TRBJ1-5): GAGVSQTPSNKVTEKGKYVELRCDPISGHTALYWYRQSLGQGPEFLIYFQGTGAADDSGLPNDRFFAVRPEGSVSTLKIQRTERGDSAVYLCASSLSSNQPQHFGDGTRLSIL.

This chain joins TRBV19 and TRBJ1-2; 7 nucleotides line up with TRBD1. Trimming removed 7 bases from V and 0 bases from J; junction bases left unmatched: 11. This CDR3 contains 16 residues. Per the germline V gene, CDR1 is LNHDA and CDR2 is SQIVND (reference sequence). As DNA, the CDR3 is TGTGCCAGTAAGGTACAGGGGACGGGGACTAACTATGGCTACACCTTC. Amino acid sequence: CASKVQGTGTNYGYTF.

The rearrangement uses TRBV7-2 and TRBJ2-1, with D perhaps matching TRBD1 (7 bases). The CDR3 loop spans 16 amino acids. V was clipped by 5 bases and J by 6 bases, with 20 bases between them. Germline CDR1 is SGHTA and CDR2 is FQGNSA. This CDR3 reads CASSPAPGGGLNEQFF. The CDR3 bases are TGTGCCAGCAGCCCCGCCCCCGGAGGGGGCCTCAATGAGCAGTTCTTC.

V is TRBV30 and J is TRBJ1-2; tentatively, D is TRBD1 (5 bases). Germline CDR1 is GTSNPN and CDR2 is SVGIG (reference sequence). The CDR3 runs to 15 residues. The V gene lost 4 bases and the J gene lost 4 bases, with 19 bases spanning the gap. CDR3 sequence: CAWKEGAGGPYGYTF. CDR3 DNA: TGTGCCTGGAAGGAAGGGGCGGGTGGACCCTATGGCTACACCTTC.

This chain uses TRBV19 with TRBJ1-6, with D possibly matching TRBD1 (6 bases). This CDR3 is 15 amino acids long. Germline V CDR1 and CDR2: LNHDA, SQIVND (reference sequence). V lost 1 base to trimming and J lost 6 bases, with 10 bases between them. In DNA form, the CDR3 reads TGTGCCAGTAGTATAGCGGAACAGGGTAATTCACCCCTCCACTTT. Residues: CASSIAEQGNSPLHF.